The 4 T cell receptor beta chains presented below share a single source sample, sequenced in a study of blood T cell repertoires in COVID-19. TCRdb's copy holds only in-frame clones and misses some; the assay was immunoSEQ multiplex PCR. The sample shows about 70,000 clones, around 85% of them seen only once. Sequenced material: peripheral blood. The receptors were sampled from a woman of 80 years or more with active or convalescent COVID-19.

V is TRBV6-5 and J is TRBJ2-7, with no clear D. Germline values: CDR1 MNHEY, CDR2 SVGAGI. This CDR3 spans 12 amino acids. V lost 5 bases to trimming and J lost 12 bases, with 17 bases between them. DNA for the CDR3: TGTGCCAGCAGTACTCTCACCTTGATTCGGTACTTC. Translating gives CASSTLTLIRYF.

The genes are TRBV15 and TRBJ2-1; D unclear. There are 13 residues in the CDR3. Germline V gene lookup returns CDR1 LNHNV and CDR2 YYDKDF (reference sequence). V was clipped by 1 base and J by 8 bases, with 9 bases between them. CDR3 protein: CATSRGEGDEQFF. The DNA of the CDR3 is TGTGCCACCAGCAGAGGAGAAGGAGATGAGCAGTTCTTC.

The genes are TRBV9 and TRBJ1-6; perhaps TRBD1 as D (5 bases). The CDR3 consists of 15 residues. V lost 0 bases, J lost 12 bases, and 16 bases lay in between. The V gene's germline CDR1 is SGDLS and CDR2 YYNGEE. The CDR3 bases are TGTGCCAGCAGCGTAGATGGAGGGGACGGTTTACCCCTCCACTTT. This encodes CASSVDGGDGLPLHF. Variable domain in full (rest from reference TRBV9 and TRBJ1-6): DSGVTQTPKHLITATGQRVTLRCSPRSGDLSVYWYQQSLDQGLQFLIQYYNGEERAKGNILERFSAQQFPDLHSELNLSSLELGDSALYFCASSVDGGDGLPLHFGNGTRLTVT.

This chain links TRBV18 with TRBJ2-1; 13 bases agree with TRBD2. The junction had 10 bases not matched to a gene; V was cut back by 2 bases and J by 12 bases. Germline values: CDR1 KGHSH, CDR2 LQKENI. The CDR3 runs 16 residues. Here the CDR3 DNA reads TGTGCCAGCTCACCAAGGACTAGCGGGGGACAACCGACGCAGTTCTTC. Translation gives CASSPRTSGGQPTQFF.